A selection of T cell receptor beta chains follows, all from one sample in a study of T cells in Graves' hyperthyroidism and ophthalmopathy. TCRdb re-derived calls from the multiplex PCR reads in MiXCR, one entry per CDR3 protein. The profile shows under 400,000 distinct CDR3 sequences, about 18% of them singletons. Sequenced: blood. All receptors come from a woman in her fifties or sixties with Graves' hyperthyroidism. Each CDR3 is given with its conserved first and last residue. A D gene is named only where the DNA matches it firmly. The size entry is marked missing in some rows and otherwise reads once, few, many or a size class.

j_call d_call clone_size v_call cdr3_nt cdr3_aa
TRBJ1-6 NA few TRBV6-1 TGTGCCAGCAGGTGGGGACAAGATAATTCACCCCTCCACTTT CASRWGQDNSPLHF
TRBJ1-5 NA many TRBV2 TGTGCCAGCAGTGAGGACGGGGGAAGCAATCAGCCCCAGCATTTT CASSEDGGSNQPQHF
TRBJ2-3 NA few TRBV24-1 TGTGCCACCAAGGACGGAACGGGCACAGATACGCAGTATTTT CATKDGTGTDTQYF
TRBJ1-1 NA many TRBV18 TGTGCCAGCTCCACCATGAAGGAAGGGGTTGCTTTCTTT CASSTMKEGVAFF
TRBJ1-5 NA NA TRBV5-8 TGTGCCAGCAGCCTCGGGCAGGGCGGGGGTCAGCCCCAGCATTTT CASSLGQGGGQPQHF
TRBJ2-3 NA few TRBV7-3 TGTGCCAGCAGCCCCACCCCAAGTTCAGGAGATACGCAGTATTTT CASSPTPSSGDTQYF
TRBJ2-3 NA many TRBV20-1 TGCAGTGCCAAGAGCGGAGTTACAGATACGCAGTATTTT CSAKSGVTDTQYF
TRBJ2-7 TRBD2 NA TRBV18 TGTGCCAGCTCAGGGACTAGCGGGACCGAGCAGTACTTC CASSGTSGTEQYF
TRBJ2-7 NA once TRBV12-3/TRBV12-4 TGTGCCAGCAGTTTACGACCGGGGGTTGAGCTCAGTCGGGGTGAATACGAGCAGTACTTC CASSLRPGVELSRGEYEQYF
TRBJ1-5 NA NA TRBV7-8 TGTGCCAGCAGCTTAGGGGTGGGGGGAGATCAGCCCCAGCATTTT CASSLGVGGDQPQHF
TRBJ1-1 NA many TRBV12-3/TRBV12-4 TGTGCCAGCAGTTTGGGGCCTGGGGGAACTGAAGCTTTCTTT CASSLGPGGTEAFF
TRBJ2-1 NA many TRBV25-1 TGTGCCAGCAGTGACCAGGGGCTCAATGAGCAGTTCTTC CASSDQGLNEQFF
TRBJ1-2 NA NA TRBV7-9 TGCGCCAGCGCGGGTGGCTATGGCTACACCTTC CASAGGYGYTF
TRBJ2-5 NA few TRBV2 TGTGCCAGCAGTGAAGGGTCTGGGTTGCGGGGGACCCAGTACTTC CASSEGSGLRGTQYF
TRBJ2-1 TRBD2 many TRBV6-2/TRBV6-3 TGTGCCAGCAGACGACTAGCGGGAGATGAGCAGTTCTTC CASRRLAGDEQFF
TRBJ2-2 TRBD1 many TRBV7-8 TGTGCCAGCAGCCAAAGGACAGGGAGCGCCGGGGAGCTGTTTTTT CASSQRTGSAGELFF
TRBJ1-1 TRBD1 NA TRBV5-1 TGCGCCAGCAGCACCGGGACAGGGGCTGAAGCTTTCTTT CASSTGTGAEAFF
TRBJ2-3 TRBD2 many TRBV4-2 TGTGCCAGCAGCCCATACGGCGGGAGCGGGTTCGTGGATACGCAGTATTTT CASSPYGGSGFVDTQYF
TRBJ1-4 NA few TRBV20-1 TGCAGTGCTAGAGATCCGGACTCAAATGAAAAACTGTTTTTT CSARDPDSNEKLFF
TRBJ1-6 NA NA TRBV15 TGTGCCACCAGCAGAGAGGCAGGGGATAATTCACCCCTCCACTTT CATSREAGDNSPLHF
TRBJ2-2 NA few TRBV3-1 TGTGCCAGCAGCCAAGATGAGCCCGTCCAACCGGGGGAGCTGTTTTTT CASSQDEPVQPGELFF
TRBJ2-5 TRBD2 NA TRBV14 TGTGCCAGCAGCCAGGGAGGGGCGAAGACCCAGTACTTC CASSQGGAKTQYF
TRBJ1-1 NA many TRBV3-1 TGTGCCAGCAGCGCCCGGGTCGCCCGCGGGAACACTGAAGCTTTCTTT CASSARVARGNTEAFF